A single sample gave rise to the 24 T cell receptor beta chains below, sequenced in a study of T cell changes during pregnancy in multiple sclerosis. The repertoire was sequenced with immunoSEQ multiplex PCR; TCRdb's copy has only in-frame clones and lacks some. Of about 46,000 clones in the sample, almost 95% were seen once. Specimen: peripheral blood, collected in the third trimester of pregnancy. These receptors all come from a female donor with multiple sclerosis, enrolled in a pregnancy study.

V is TRBV5-1 and J is TRBJ2-5; TRBD2 aligns across 8 bases. Per germline, CDR1 SGHRS and CDR2 YFSETQ. Unmatched junction bases numbered 8, after V lost 0 bases and J lost 10 bases. CDR3 length: 14 amino acids. DNA of the CDR3: TGCGCCAGCAGCTTGGCGGGACTAGTATGGGGCCAGTACTTC. Amino acid sequence: CASSLAGLVWGQYF.

The chain carries TRBV6-1 and TRBJ2-4, with D possibly being TRBD1 (5 bases). The CDR3 totals 15 residues. CDR1 and CDR2 (germline): MNHNS, SASEGT. V lost 2 bases and J 6 bases, leaving 14 bases between the germline ends. CDR3 in DNA: TGTGCCAGCAGTGAAAGCATGGGGCGGAGAAACATTCAGTACTTC. Encoded protein: CASSESMGRRNIQYF.

This CDR3 is CASSEGPFTDTQYF. CDR3 DNA sequence: TGTGCCAGCAGTGAGGGCCCCTTCACAGATACGCAGTATTTT. J is TRBJ2-3 and V is TRBV6-4; no firm D call. Germline assignment: CDR1 MRHNA and CDR2 SNTAGT. V was shortened by 3 bases and J by 2 bases, with 9 bases between the two germline ends. The CDR3 length is 14 residues.

CDR3 DNA sequence: TGCGCCAGCAGCTGGGGAGATACTAACACTGAAGCTTTCTTT. This encodes CASSWGDTNTEAFF. The V call is TRBV5-1, the J call TRBJ1-1; D unresolved. V was trimmed by 3 bases and J by 2 bases, leaving 11 bases between them. There are 14 residues in the CDR3. Germline CDR1 SGHRS, CDR2 YFSETQ.

The chain combines TRBV7-2 with TRBJ2-7, with D uncertain. V gave up 1 base and J gave up 7 bases, with 5 bases separating them. In germline, CDR1 is SGHTA, CDR2 FQGNSA. This CDR3 is built from 11 residues. The CDR3 loop is CASSLDGEQYF. In nucleotides, the CDR3 is TGTGCCAGCAGCTTAGACGGGGAGCAGTACTTC.

V is TRBV30 and J is TRBJ2-2, with 7 positions matching TRBD2. V lost 4 bases and J lost 4; bases outside the gene matches: 6. Germline CDR1 and CDR2: GTSNPN and SVGIG (reference sequence). CDR3 length: 14 residues. CDR3 sequence reads: CAWTAGVSTGELFF. CDR3 bases: TGTGCCTGGACGGCGGGAGTAAGCACCGGGGAGCTGTTTTTT. The full variable domain, its missing parts supplied by reference TRBV30 and TRBJ2-2, is SQTIHQWPATLVQPVGSPLSLECTVEGTSNPNLYWYRQAAGRGLQLLFYSVGIGQISSEVPQNLSASRPQDRQFILSSKKLLLSDSGFYLCAWTAGVSTGELFFGEGSRLTVL.

V gene TRBV19 combines with J gene TRBJ1-5; 8 positions match TRBD1. The germline V gene encodes CDR1 LNHDA and CDR2 SQIVND (reference sequence). This CDR3 spans 15 amino acids. V was clipped by 6 bases and J by 1 base; unmatched bases: 5. The CDR3 bases are TGTGCCAGTAGCACAGACAGGGGCAGCAATCAGCCCCAGCATTTT. This codes for CASSTDRGSNQPQHF. The entire variable domain, with the rest obtained from reference TRBV19 and TRBJ1-5, is as follows: DGGITQSPKYLFRKEGQNVTLSCEQNLNHDAMYWYRQDPGQGLRLIYYSQIVNDFQKGDIAEGYSVSREKKESFPLTVTSAQKNPTAFYLCASSTDRGSNQPQHFGDGTRLSIL.

This chain connects TRBV11-2 to TRBJ2-3, with 7 bases aligning to TRBD2. V dropped 3 bases and J dropped 2; count of bases not matched to a gene: 8. The CDR3 totals 16 residues. Germline lookup yields CDR1 SGHAT and CDR2 FQNNGV. The DNA of the CDR3 is TGTGCCAGCAGCTTCTCCGGGACTATTTACACAGATACGCAGTATTTT. Its protein product is CASSFSGTIYTDTQYF. Full variable domain (missing parts from reference TRBV11-2 and TRBJ2-3): EAGVAQSPRYKIIEKRQSVAFWCNPISGHATLYWYQQILGQGPKLLIQFQNNGVVDDSQLPKDRFSAERLKGVDSTLKIQPAKLEDSAVYLCASSFSGTIYTDTQYFGPGTRLTVL.

The V gene is TRBV14, the J gene TRBJ1-1, with D perhaps matching TRBD1 (6 bases). The germline CDR1 and CDR2 sequences are SGHDN and FVKESK. CDR3 length: 14 amino acids. V gave up 2 bases and J gave up 6 bases, with 13 bases separating them. The CDR3 nucleotides read TGTGCCAGCAGCCAACTAGGGGGGAGGGCTGAAGCTTTCTTT. It specifies CASSQLGGRAEAFF.

CDR3 bases: TGTGCCAGCAGCAGGACTAGCGGGAGCGAGCAGTACTTC. This sequence encodes CASSRTSGSEQYF. The J gene is TRBJ2-7, the V gene TRBV7-9, with 13 bases aligning to TRBD2. With 5 bases clipped from V and 6 bases from J, the junction kept 1 base outside the gene matches. The germline CDR1 and CDR2 sequences are SEHNR and FQNEAQ (reference sequence). CDR3 size: 13 residues.

The chain is built from TRBV27 and TRBJ2-1; D uncertain. Trimming shortened V by 5 bases and J by 4 bases, and 9 bases separated the two germline ends. This CDR3 contains 13 residues. CDR1 MNHEY and CDR2 SMNVEV come from the germline V gene (reference sequence). CDR3 nucleotides: TGTGCCAGCAGTCAGGCGTATTACAATGAGCAGTTCTTC. It specifies CASSQAYYNEQFF.

This rearrangement joins TRBV5-4 to TRBJ1-1; D gene uncertain. The CDR3 has 16 residues. Germline lookup yields CDR1 SGHNT and CDR2 YYREEE (reference sequence). The germline V and J ends were trimmed by 0 bases and 0 bases, with 12 bases remaining between them. CDR3 bases: TGTGCCAGCAGCTTGGGCGGCACCGCGGTGAACACTGAAGCTTTCTTT. Residues: CASSLGGTAVNTEAFF. The variable domain in full, with the rest retrieved from reference TRBV5-4 and TRBJ1-1, is ETGVTQSPTHLIKTRGQQVTLRCSSQSGHNTVSWYQQALGQGPQFIFQYYREEENGRGNFPPRFSGLQFPNYSSELNVNALELDDSALYLCASSLGGTAVNTEAFFGQGTRLTVV.

The rearrangement uses TRBV7-9 and TRBJ2-3; 7 nucleotides match TRBD1. CDR3 length: 15 amino acids. From germline, CDR1 is SEHNR and CDR2 FQNEAQ (reference sequence). V gave up 0 bases and J gave up 4 bases; unmatched junction bases: 4. The DNA for the CDR3 is TGTGCCAGCAGCTTAGCGCTTACAGGGGCAGATACGCAGTATTTT. This codes for CASSLALTGADTQYF.

The chain joins TRBV4-2 to TRBJ2-7; TRBD2 matches 11 bases. The V gene end was trimmed by 1 base and the J gene end by 2 bases; junction bases not matched to a gene: 7. The germline gives CDR1 LGHNA, CDR2 YNFKEQ. The CDR3 is 17 amino acids. The DNA of the CDR3 is TGTGCCAGCAGCCAAGTGCTCGGGACTAGCGGTACCTACGAGCAGTACTTC. Protein: CASSQVLGTSGTYEQYF.

The chain joins TRBV27 to TRBJ2-7, with D perhaps TRBD2 (6 bases). This CDR3 region has 15 residues. With 5 bases removed from V and 0 bases from J, the gap between germline ends came to 14 bases. From germline, CDR1 is MNHEY and CDR2 SMNVEV (reference sequence). For the CDR3, the DNA is TGTGCCAGCAGTCCACAAATAGCGGCCTCCTACGAGCAGTACTTC. This translates into CASSPQIAASYEQYF.

The J gene is TRBJ2-7, the V gene TRBV7-9; D is unresolved. V was pared by 4 bases and J by 0 bases, with 13 bases between. Germline CDR1 reads SEHNR; CDR2 reads FQNEAQ (reference sequence). This CDR3 is built from 15 residues. CDR3 nucleotide sequence: TGTGCCAGCAGCTCCGCCGCGGAGCACTCCTACGAGCAGTACTTC. Its protein is CASSSAAEHSYEQYF. The whole variable domain, remainder taken from reference TRBV7-9 and TRBJ2-7, is DTGVSQNPRHKITKRGQNVTFRCDPISEHNRLYWYRQTLGQGPEFLTYFQNEAQLEKSRLLSDRFSAERPKGSFSTLEIQRTEQGDSAMYLCASSSAAEHSYEQYFGPGTRLTVT.

The CDR3 nucleotides read TGTGCCTGGGAAGCAGGGGTCTACGAGCAGTACTTC. Translation gives CAWEAGVYEQYF. The V gene is TRBV30, the J gene TRBJ2-7; maybe TRBD1 (6 bases). CDR1 is GTSNPN and CDR2 is SVGIG in the germline V gene (reference sequence). V was shortened by 5 bases and J by 3 bases, with 11 bases between the two germline ends. The CDR3 totals 12 residues.

The CDR3 DNA sequence: TGTGCCAGCAGCTTAGTAGGGGGGTTTGGTAGCGGGCTTGTGGATACGCAGTATTTT. Its translation: CASSLVGGFGSGLVDTQYF. This chain connects TRBV7-2 to TRBJ2-3; possible D gene TRBD2, 7 bases. The CDR3 loop spans 19 amino acids. The V and J ends lost 1 base and 6 bases respectively, with 26 bases between them. CDR1 and CDR2 from the germline V gene are SGHTA and FQGNSA.

Here the CDR3 DNA reads TGTGCCAGCAGCTTAACTCCTGGGACTAGCGGGAGTACAGATACGCAGTATTTT. Translation gives CASSLTPGTSGSTDTQYF. The rearrangement uses TRBV7-3 and TRBJ2-3, with 14 bases fitting TRBD2. CDR3 length: 18 amino acids. Per the germline V gene, CDR1 is SGHTA and CDR2 is FQGTGA. After removal of 0 bases from V and 3 bases from J, the junction contained 5 bases not matched to a gene.

This clone was counted between two and nine times. J is TRBJ2-7 and V is TRBV19; 9 bases align to TRBD1. The V gene end was trimmed by 3 bases and the J gene end by 2 bases; junction bases not matched to a gene: 2. This CDR3 is built from 14 residues. Germline V CDR1 and CDR2: LNHDA, SQIVND (reference sequence). CDR3 region: CASSMDRGTYEQYF. The CDR3 DNA reads TGTGCCAGTAGTATGGACAGGGGTACCTACGAGCAGTACTTC.

The chain combines TRBV10-1 with TRBJ2-7; TRBD2 aligns across 8 bases. CDR3 length equals 16 residues. Germline CDR1 WNHNN, CDR2 SYGVQD (reference sequence). V dropped 3 bases and J dropped 3; count of bases not matched to a gene: 10. The CDR3 loop is CASSDGAGGGVYEQYF. CDR3 in DNA: TGCGCCAGCAGTGATGGGGCGGGAGGTGGAGTCTACGAGCAGTACTTC.

The V gene is TRBV19, the J gene TRBJ2-1; tentative D call: TRBD2 (5 bases). Trimming stripped 1 base from V and 8 bases from J, with 9 bases between. The CDR3 is made up of 13 amino acids. Germline values: CDR1 LNHDA, CDR2 SQIVND (reference sequence). Written as DNA, the CDR3 is TGTGCCAGTAGTATAGGCTCCGGGGATGAGCAGTTCTTC. It yields the protein CASSIGSGDEQFF.

This chain links TRBV6-4 with TRBJ2-1, with 8 bases that match TRBD2. CDR1 is MRHNA and CDR2 is SNTAGT in the germline V gene. Unmatched junction bases numbered 4, after V lost 0 bases and J lost 6 bases. The CDR3 sequence is 15 residues long. The CDR3 loop is CASSDSSGTSNEQFF. DNA of the CDR3: TGTGCCAGCAGTGACTCTTCGGGGACTAGCAATGAGCAGTTCTTC.

The chain recombines TRBV27 with TRBJ2-7, with a weak D call TRBD2 (5 bases). The CDR3 extends over 13 amino acids. Trimming left V 5 bases short and J 4 bases short, with 12 bases between. CDR1 and CDR2 (germline): MNHEY, SMNVEV (reference sequence). The CDR3 nucleotides are TGTGCCAGCAGTCCAGTAGGGAGTTACGAGCAGTACTTC. Its translation: CASSPVGSYEQYF.